This is a list of T cell receptor beta chains from one sample in a study of T cell responses to AZD1222 COVID-19 vaccine. Generated by immunoSEQ multiplex PCR, the TCRdb table keeps only in-frame clones and is missing some. The sample has approximately 150,000 clones, around 94% seen once. Source: peripheral blood, taken on day 0 of AZD1222 vaccination. All receptors come from an adult in good health. CDR3s include the opening cysteine and the closing phenylalanine or tryptophan. The D gene is left open where the match is weak. Some rows have no size entry. The others give once, few or many, or a class for an expanded clone.

>TRBV5-5|.|TRBD1|TRBJ2-2
TGTGCCAGCAGCTTGGCAGGGGGCCACACCGGGGAGCTGTTTTTT
CASSLAGGHTGELFF
>TRBV18|.|TRBD1|TRBJ2-6
TGTGCCAGCTCGCGGGACAGGGCATCTGGGGCCAACGTCCTGACTTTC
CASSRDRASGANVLTF
>TRBV27|.|.|TRBJ1-3
TGTGCCAGCAGTTTATCGGGATCTGGAAACACCATATATTTT
CASSLSGSGNTIYF
>TRBV19|once|.|TRBJ2-1
TGTGCCAGTAGTTATTCGGATGAGCAGTTCTTC
CASSYSDEQFF
>TRBV19|.|.|TRBJ2-2
TGTGCCAGTCGGGACATTAACACCGGGGAGCTGTTTTTT
CASRDINTGELFF
>TRBV21-1|.|.|TRBJ1-2
TGTGCCAGCCCTAACGGGGTAGGAGGGAGCTATGGCTACACCTTC
CASPNGVGGSYGYTF
>TRBV6-6|once|.|TRBJ1-2
TGTGCCAGCAGTTCGGGAACCTATGGCTACACCTTC
CASSSGTYGYTF
>TRBV3-1/TRBV3-2|.|TRBD1|TRBJ1-2
TGTGCCAGCAGCCAAGGACAGGGGGCAAGCTATGGCTACACCTTC
CASSQGQGASYGYTF
>TRBV5-1|.|.|TRBJ1-6
TGCGCCAGCAGCTTGGATAAGTGGTCACCCCTCCACTTT
CASSLDKWSPLHF
>TRBV19|.|.|TRBJ2-5
TGTGCCAGTAGTATCGGGTGGGAGCAAGAGACCCAGTACTTC
CASSIGWEQETQYF
>TRBV5-1|.|.|TRBJ2-3
TGCGCCAGCAGCGACCTTAAGACAGGAGGCACAGATACGCAGTATTTT
CASSDLKTGGTDTQYF
>TRBV6-5|.|.|TRBJ1-5
TGTGCCAGCAGTACGGACACAAGGTGGGCAGCCCAGCATTTT
CASSTDTRWAAQHF
>TRBV30|.|.|TRBJ1-2
TGTGCCTGGACCGCCGTCCCTCCTCCGGCAGACTATGGCTACACCTTC
CAWTAVPPPADYGYTF
>TRBV7-9|.|TRBD1|TRBJ2-4
TGTGCCAGCAGCCCAAGGACAGGGAACATTCAGTACTTC
CASSPRTGNIQYF
>TRBV5-1|.|.|TRBJ1-3
TGCGCCAGCAGCTTACAGGAAGCTGGAAACACCATATATTTT
CASSLQEAGNTIYF
>TRBV2|.|TRBD1|TRBJ2-3
TGTGCCAGCAGTGATTTAGGACAGGGGGCCGTAGATACGCAGTATTTT
CASSDLGQGAVDTQYF
>TRBV10-3|.|TRBD1|TRBJ2-2
TGTGCCGTTCTCCGGGACAGGGGTCGTGGAACCGGGGAGCTGTTTTTT
CAVLRDRGRGTGELFF
>TRBV10-3|.|.|TRBJ1-5
TGTGCCATCAGTGAGTCTTTGGGAGTAGGACCCCAGCATTTT
CAISESLGVGPQHF
>TRBV5-4|.|TRBD2|TRBJ2-5
TGTGCCAGCAGCGGGGGACTAGCGCTCGAGACCCAGTACTTC
CASSGGLALETQYF
>TRBV19|.|TRBD1|TRBJ2-3
TGTGCCAGTCTAGGGGGCGCAGATACGCAGTATTTT
CASLGGADTQYF
>TRBV9|few|.|TRBJ1-3
TGTGCCAGCAGCGTAGCTCTGGACGGGAACTCTGGAAACACCATATATTTT
CASSVALDGNSGNTIYF
>TRBV3-1/TRBV3-2|.|TRBD2|TRBJ2-1
TGTGCCAGCAGCCCACTTCGAGCGGGAGGGAACAATGAGCAGTTCTTC
CASSPLRAGGNNEQFF
>TRBV5-1|once|TRBD1|TRBJ1-4
TGCGCCAGCAGCTTGACAGGGGTTTATCTTGCAACTAATGAAAAACTGTTTTTT
CASSLTGVYLATNEKLFF
>TRBV5-6|.|.|TRBJ2-2
TGTGCCAGCAGCCCGCAGAACACCGGGGAGCTGTTTTTT
CASSPQNTGELFF
>TRBV10-1|.|TRBD1|TRBJ2-1
TGCGCCAGCAGTGGGGACAGGAGATACAATGAGCAGTTCTTC
CASSGDRRYNEQFF
>TRBV7-8|.|TRBD1|TRBJ1-1
TGTGCCAGCAGCTTAGGTATTGGGGGACAGGCAAACACTGAAGCTTTCTTT
CASSLGIGGQANTEAFF
>TRBV7-8|.|.|TRBJ1-1
TGTGCCAGCAGCTTAGAGACAGCCAGAAACACTGAAGCTTTCTTT
CASSLETARNTEAFF
>TRBV6-6|once|TRBD1|TRBJ1-1
TGTGCCAGCAGCAGACAGGGGCAGGGAACTGAAGCTTTCTTT
CASSRQGQGTEAFF
>TRBV10-2|.|.|TRBJ1-1
TGCGCCAGCAGTGATGGGGGCGGGACGGGGGCAATCACTGAAGCTTTCTTT
CASSDGGGTGAITEAFF
>TRBV4-3|.|.|TRBJ1-5
TGCGCCAGCAGCCAAGATCGGTTGCAGCCCCAGCATTTT
CASSQDRLQPQHF
>TRBV5-1|.|.|TRBJ1-3
TGCGCCAGCAGCTCGAGCCCACCGGGAAACACCATATATTTT
CASSSSPPGNTIYF
>TRBV27|.|TRBD1|TRBJ1-6
TGTGCCAGCAGCCCAAAGGGGGCTGGTTCACCCCTCCACTTT
CASSPKGAGSPLHF
>TRBV21-1|.|.|TRBJ2-5
TGTGCCAGCAGCAAAGACCTCGGGTCGGCGGGGGCGCGGAAAGAGACCCAGTACTTC
CASSKDLGSAGARKETQYF
>TRBV19|few|.|TRBJ2-1
TGTGCCAGTTGGTCCCCCCGGGGGACCTACAATGAGCAGTTCTTC
CASWSPRGTYNEQFF
>TRBV15|.|TRBD1|TRBJ1-1
TGTGCCACCAGCAGCGACAGGGCACTCACTGAAGCTTTCTTT
CATSSDRALTEAFF
>TRBV2|.|TRBD1|TRBJ1-1
TGTGCCAGCAGCCTAGACTTACTTCGGACAGGGTCCAAGGGAGCTTTCTTT
CASSLDLLRTGSKGAFF
>TRBV21-1|.|.|TRBJ1-5
TGTGCCAGCAGCAAAAAGGGCCGGGGGGGCTATAGCAATCAGCCCCAGCATTTT
CASSKKGRGGYSNQPQHF
>TRBV7-2|.|.|TRBJ1-1
TGTGCCAGCAGCTTCCCCCTCTTTGAAGCTTTCTTT
CASSFPLFEAFF
>TRBV2|once|.|TRBJ1-5
TGTGCCAGCAGTGAAGGGGTCCAGCCCCAGCATTTT
CASSEGVQPQHF
>TRBV25-1|.|.|TRBJ2-5
TGTGCCAGCGCACCCCCTTTTTCTAGCGTCGGGGAGACCCAGTACTTC
CASAPPFSSVGETQYF
>TRBV7-8|.|TRBD2|TRBJ2-5
TGTGCCAGCAGTTCCGGAGGGACTAGCGGGAGTAGTTGGGAGACCCAGTACTTC
CASSSGGTSGSSWETQYF
>TRBV3-1/TRBV3-2|once|.|TRBJ1-5
TGTGCCAGCAGCCAATCGTGGGGGGCCGACAATCAGCCCCAGCATTTT
CASSQSWGADNQPQHF
>TRBV2|.|.|TRBJ1-6
TGTGCCAGCAGTTACGACAGGAGCTCCTATAATTCACCCCTCCACTTT
CASSYDRSSYNSPLHF
>TRBV3-1/TRBV3-2|.|.|TRBJ2-5
TGTGCCAGCAGCCGGGTGGGTGGGGTCCCCCGAGAGGACCAGTACTTC
CASSRVGGVPREDQYF
>TRBV27|.|.|TRBJ1-6
TGTGCCAGCAGTCTGTGGATGGGGGGTTATTCACCCCTCCACTTT
CASSLWMGGYSPLHF
>TRBV18|.|.|TRBJ1-3
TGTGCCAGCTCATCGGGCATAACAGGGCACCCCTCTGGAAACACCATATATTTT
CASSSGITGHPSGNTIYF
>TRBV3-1/TRBV3-2|.|.|TRBJ1-1
TGTGCCAGCAGCCCAACCGACAGGGAAGCTTTCTTT
CASSPTDREAFF
>TRBV7-9|once|.|TRBJ1-5
TGTGCCAGCAGCTTAGAGACTCAGCCCCAGCATTTT
CASSLETQPQHF
>TRBV24-1|.|.|TRBJ1-3
TGTGCCACCCGCCTGGCGGGACATATTTTTAGCTCTGGAAACACCATATATTTT
CATRLAGHIFSSGNTIYF
>TRBV29-1|.|.|TRBJ1-2
TGCAGCGTTGATTTTTCGGGGTTTAACTATGGCTACACCTTC
CSVDFSGFNYGYTF